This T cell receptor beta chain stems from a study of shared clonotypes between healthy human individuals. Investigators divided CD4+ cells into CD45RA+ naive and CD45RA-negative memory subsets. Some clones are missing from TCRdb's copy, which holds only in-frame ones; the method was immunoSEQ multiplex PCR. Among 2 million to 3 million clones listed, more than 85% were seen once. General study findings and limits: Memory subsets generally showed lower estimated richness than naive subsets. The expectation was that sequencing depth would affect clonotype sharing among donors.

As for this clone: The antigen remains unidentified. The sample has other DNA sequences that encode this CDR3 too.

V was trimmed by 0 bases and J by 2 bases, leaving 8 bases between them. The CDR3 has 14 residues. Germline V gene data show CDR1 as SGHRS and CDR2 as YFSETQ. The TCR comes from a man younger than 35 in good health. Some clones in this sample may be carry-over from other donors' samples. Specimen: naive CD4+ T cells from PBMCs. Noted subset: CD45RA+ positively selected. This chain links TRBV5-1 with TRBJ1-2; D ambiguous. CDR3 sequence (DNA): TGCGCCAGCAGCTTGGATCCCGGAAACTATGGCTACACCTTC. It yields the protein CASSLDPGNYGYTF. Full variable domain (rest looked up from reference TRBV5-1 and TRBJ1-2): KAGVTQTPRYLIKTRGQQVTLSCSPISGHRSVSWYQQTPGQGLQFLFEYFSETQRNKGNFPGRFSGRQFSNSRSEMNVSTLELGDSALYLCASSLDPGNYGYTFGSGTRLTVV.